This T cell receptor (beta chain) was sequenced during a study of blood T cell repertoires in COVID-19 (TCRdb year 2020). Concerning the study at large: Samples covering the acute and convalescent phases of COVID-19 were provided by collaborators in the United States, Italy and Spain. The sample metadata nearly always contained a de-identified subject ID, COVID-19 status, age in years and sex. The dataset comprised deeply sampled blood TCRbeta repertoires from subjects exposed to, actively infected with, or recovered from COVID-19. The repertoires were released in a freely available public database intended as a resource for research on the immune response to SARS-CoV-2. Where available, HLA class I and class II types were taken from metadata supplied by the sample provider and were not determined by assay-based typing. The material from the prospective study consisted of cDNA or gDNA derived from T cells, B-cell-depleted T cells, or PBMCs. The samples were drawn from two sources: the first 160 participants of the ongoing ImmuneRACE study, and 1,254 subjects contributed by 6 global collaborators. Study-wide findings and limitations: Clinical and demographic metadata were provided uncurated, with the amount varying by source and participant.

Details on this clone: What antigen it recognizes has not been identified. There are no base qualities to consult, and no much larger clone falls within one base.

Each collaborating institution followed its own protocols to collect whole blood in K2EDTA tubes. For TCRbeta analysis, collaborator samples were shipped as frozen whole blood, as isolated PBMCs, or as DNA extracted from either sample type. TCRbeta CDR3 regions were amplified from genomic DNA using the immunoSEQ Assay, a bias-controlled multiplex PCR. The study's processing was this. The number of nucleated cells in each sample was estimated from the amplification of reference gene primers within the assay. To quantify the absolute abundance of each unique TCRbeta CDR3 rearrangement, sequence reads were collapsed and filtered. For each sample, productive Simpson clonality was calculated as the square root of Simpson's diversity index across productive rearrangements. Sourced from immuneACCESS, this table was stored by TCRdb with only in-frame sequences that have V and J called. A share of the clones is absent; for the studies checked, an unresolved V gene accounts for under half, and the remainder has no known explanation. The V and J calls and clone size come from that table; D and trimming were worked out from the DNA. Within this sample are approximately 50,000 clones, with roughly 84% of them counted one time only. The top ten hold approximately 7.1% of the sample.

Trimming at the junction amounts to 4 bases on V and 3 bases on J, and the germline ends lie 13 bases apart. There are 13 amino acids in the CDR3, from cysteine to phenylalanine inclusive. The retained sequence is limited to the CDR3, 39 bases, with the frame set at the first base. According to the germline V gene, CDR1 reads SQVTM and CDR2 reads ANQGSEA. This sequence uses TRBV29-1 and TRBJ2-7; D gene: possibly TRBD1, on 6 matching bases. Sequenced sample: peripheral blood. The sequence was obtained from a man aged 50-60 years with active COVID-19. CDR3 region: CSVAPGTIYEQYF. The base sequence is TGCAGCGTTGCACCCGGGACAATCTACGAGCAGTACTTC.